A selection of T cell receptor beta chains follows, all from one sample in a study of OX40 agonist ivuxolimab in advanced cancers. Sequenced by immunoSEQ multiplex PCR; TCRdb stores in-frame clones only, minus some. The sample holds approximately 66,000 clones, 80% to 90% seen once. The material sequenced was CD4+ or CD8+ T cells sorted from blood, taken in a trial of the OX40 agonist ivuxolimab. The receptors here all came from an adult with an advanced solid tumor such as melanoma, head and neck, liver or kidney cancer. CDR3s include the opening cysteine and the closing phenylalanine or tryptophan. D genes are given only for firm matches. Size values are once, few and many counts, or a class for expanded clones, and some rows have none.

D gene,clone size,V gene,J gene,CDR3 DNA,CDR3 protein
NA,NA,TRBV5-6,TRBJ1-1,TGTGCCAGCAGCGTCTGGGGGGGGACTGAAGCTTTCTTT,CASSVWGGTEAFF
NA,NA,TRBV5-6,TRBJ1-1,TGTGCCAGCAGCCACAGAGGGATGAACACTGAAGCTTTCTTT,CASSHRGMNTEAFF
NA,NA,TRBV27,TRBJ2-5,TGTGCCAGCAGTCTCCTGGGGGGCCAAGAGACCCAGTACTTC,CASSLLGGQETQYF
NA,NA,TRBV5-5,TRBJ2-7,TGTGCCAGCAGCTTGTATCCTCCAGGCCAGCACGAGCAGTACTTC,CASSLYPPGQHEQYF
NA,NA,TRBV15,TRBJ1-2,TGTGCCACCAGCAGAGATCTGGGAGGGGGAGAACGTGGCTACACCTTC,CATSRDLGGGERGYTF
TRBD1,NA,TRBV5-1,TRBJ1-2,TGCGCCAGCAGCTTGGGACAGGGGTATTCCTACACCTTC,CASSLGQGYSYTF
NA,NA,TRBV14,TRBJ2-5,TGTGCCAGCAGCCATGACAGGACAAGCCAAGAGACCCAGTACTTC,CASSHDRTSQETQYF
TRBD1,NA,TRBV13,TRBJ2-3,TGTGCCAGCAGCTCATCCGGGACAGGGGAAGATACGCAGTATTTT,CASSSSGTGEDTQYF
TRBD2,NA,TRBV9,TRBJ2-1,TGTGCCAGCAGCGTAGCGGGAGGGCGCAATGAGCAGTTCTTC,CASSVAGGRNEQFF
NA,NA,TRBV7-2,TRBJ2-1,TGTGCCAGCAGCTTCCTTGGGGGGCTTAGTTCCAATGAGCAGTTCTTC,CASSFLGGLSSNEQFF
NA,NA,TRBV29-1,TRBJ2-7,TGCAGCGTTGAGACGGGGCAGTCAACCGACTACGAGCAGTACTTC,CSVETGQSTDYEQYF
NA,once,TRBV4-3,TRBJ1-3,TGCGCCAGCAGCCAAGACAGGGATGGAAACACCATATATTTT,CASSQDRDGNTIYF